These 24 T cell receptor beta chains originate from one sample sequenced in a study of T-cell reconstitution after alpha-beta-depleted transplantation in children. This sample's TCRbeta library carried unique molecular identifier barcodes. MiXCR was run by TCRdb on the PCR reads, yielding one entry per CDR3 protein. The sample records around 240,000 distinct CDR3 sequences, 9.7% being singletons. This material consisted of PBMCs from the stem cell graft donor, taken from the stem cell graft. The receptors derive from a human donor who donated a stem cell graft to a child with SCID.

This clonotype showed up many times. The rearrangement uses TRBV5-1 and TRBJ2-3; 12 positions agree with TRBD2. This CDR3 has 17 residues. In germline, CDR1 is SGHRS, CDR2 YFSETQ. Trimming at V came to 4 bases and at J to 4 bases, leaving 10 bases not matched to a gene. In DNA form, the CDR3 reads TGCGCCAGCAGCCCCCCTTCTAGCGGGGGGGCGCCAGATACGCAGTATTTT. It yields the protein CASSPPSSGGAPDTQYF.

Concerning this clonotype: A much larger clone sits a single nucleotide away, making a read error possible. V and J are TRBV7-9 and TRBJ2-3, with a tentative D call TRBD2 (5 bases). There are 14 residues in the CDR3. Germline V gene sequence: CDR1 SEHNR, CDR2 FQNEAQ (reference sequence). The CDR3 protein is CACSLAQDADTQYF. In DNA form, the CDR3 reads TGTGCCTGCAGCTTAGCGCAGGACGCGGATACGCAGTATTTT.

Many counts were recorded for this clonotype. The CDR3 loop is CAWSGVSLNTEAFF. CDR3 nucleotide sequence: TGTGCCTGGAGTGGGGTGTCACTGAACACTGAAGCTTTCTTT. The chain carries TRBV30 and TRBJ1-1; D not resolved. Per germline, CDR1 GTSNPN and CDR2 SVGIG (reference sequence). Deletions cut 1 base from V and 0 bases from J, with 9 bases between. The CDR3 covers 14 residues. Using reference TRBV30 and TRBJ1-1 for the parts outside the CDR3, the full variable domain is SQTIHQWPATLVQPVGSPLSLECTVEGTSNPNLYWYRQAAGRGLQLLFYSVGIGQISSEVPQNLSASRPQDRQFILSSKKLLLSDSGFYLCAWSGVSLNTEAFFGQGTRLTVV.

Ten or more counts support this clonotype. The chain carries TRBV28 and TRBJ2-7; the D gene is possibly TRBD1 (5 bases). Germline loops: CDR1 MDHEN, CDR2 SYDVKM. CDR3 length: 15 residues. With 4 bases removed from V and 5 bases from J, the gap between germline ends came to 18 bases. The CDR3 DNA reads TGTGCCAGCAGTTCCCCCCGGCAGGGTAACGACGAGCAGTACTTC. It encodes CASSSPRQGNDEQYF.

This clonotype was detected ten times or more. This chain joins TRBV20-1 and TRBJ2-1; TRBD2 is a possible D gene (5 bases). Trimming took 0 bases from V and 9 from J, leaving 12 bases between them. Germline CDR1 is DFQATT and CDR2 is SNEGSKA (reference sequence). CDR3 length: 13 amino acids. Written as DNA, the CDR3 is TGCAGTGCTAGAGATACCCTAGCTGGTGAGCAGTTCTTC. Its protein product is CSARDTLAGEQFF.

The chain recombines TRBV9 with TRBJ2-1; TRBD2 agrees at 9 bases. This CDR3 is 14 amino acids long. Looked up from germline, CDR1 is SGDLS and CDR2 is YYNGEE. The ends lost 2 bases at V and 5 bases at J; junction bases unmatched: 2. The CDR3 region is CASSVAGGHNEQFF. CDR3 sequence (DNA): TGTGCCAGCAGCGTTGCGGGGGGGCACAATGAGCAGTTCTTC.

Ten or more counts support this clonotype. Compared with germline, one end of the junction differs, possibly owing to a read error. This CDR3 is CASSLDGRNTEAFF. In DNA form, the CDR3 reads TGTGCCAGCAGCTTAGATGGCAGGAACACTGAAGCTTTCTTT. The chain couples TRBV5-1 to TRBJ1-1; D is uncertain. CDR1 is SGHRS and CDR2 is YFSETQ in the germline V gene. The CDR3 is made up of 14 amino acids. The full variable domain, its missing parts supplied by reference TRBV5-1 and TRBJ1-1, is KAGVTQTPRYLIKTRGQQVTLSCSPISGHRSVSWYQQTPGQGLQFLFEYFSETQRNKGNFPGRFSGRQFSNSRSEMNVSTLELGDSALYLCASSLDGRNTEAFFGQGTRLTVV.

This clonotype has a count of ten or more. V and J are TRBV4-2 and TRBJ1-5, with no clear D. Germline V CDR1 and CDR2: LGHNA, YNFKEQ. This CDR3 contains 12 residues. Trimming took off 0 bases at V and 4 bases at J, with 1 base between the two ends. Here the CDR3 reads CASSQENQPQHF. The CDR3 DNA reads TGTGCCAGCAGCCAAGAAAATCAGCCCCAGCATTTT.

V is TRBV7-9 and J is TRBJ2-5; 7 bases map to TRBD1. In germline, CDR1 is SEHNR, CDR2 FQNEAQ (reference sequence). V lost 5 bases, J lost 6 bases, and 12 bases stayed unmatched. CDR3 size: 15 residues. The DNA for the CDR3 is TGTGCCAGCAGCAACGGACAGGCCAAGGAGAAGACCCAGTACTTC. Translated, it gives CASSNGQAKEKTQYF.

This clonotype was counted at least ten times. This chain connects TRBV11-2 to TRBJ2-3, with D possibly TRBD1 on 6 matching bases. Germline loops: CDR1 SGHAT, CDR2 FQNNGV. The ends were cut back, 4 bases at V and 2 bases at J, with 10 bases in the middle. The CDR3 loop spans 14 amino acids. The chain's CDR3 is CASSSGQYTDTQYF. In DNA, the CDR3 is TGTGCCAGCAGCTCAGGACAGTACACAGATACGCAGTATTTT. The full variable domain, its missing parts supplied by reference TRBV11-2 and TRBJ2-3, is EAGVAQSPRYKIIEKRQSVAFWCNPISGHATLYWYQQILGQGPKLLIQFQNNGVVDDSQLPKDRFSAERLKGVDSTLKIQPAKLEDSAVYLCASSSGQYTDTQYFGPGTRLTVL.

This clonotype was seen ten or more times. This rearrangement joins TRBV4-1 to TRBJ1-4; D not certain. V was clipped by 4 bases and J by 8 bases, with 14 bases between them. The germline V gene encodes CDR1 MGHRA and CDR2 YSYEKL. This CDR3 contains 14 residues. DNA of the CDR3: TGCGCCAGCAGCCCCTCCCTTAGACGAGAAAAACTGTTTTTT. It encodes CASSPSLRREKLFF.

Ten or more counts support this clonotype. The V gene is TRBV29-1, the J gene TRBJ1-1; TRBD1 matches at 7 bases. CDR3 length: 13 residues. The V segment lost 8 bases and the J segment 0 bases; nucleotides outside the gene matches: 6. CDR1 is SQVTM, CDR2 ANQGSEA, per germline. DNA of the CDR3: TGCAGCACATACAGGGGCATGAACACTGAAGCTTTCTTT. Protein sequence: CSTYRGMNTEAFF.

The table lists this clonotype with many counts. The chain recombines TRBV12-3 or TRBV12-4 with TRBJ1-6; no firm D call. The CDR3 has 13 residues. Trimming cost V 3 bases and J 8 bases, with 8 bases left between them. The CDR3 nucleotides read TGTGCCAGCAGTTTCTCCCACGATTCACCCCTCCACTTT. Translated: CASSFSHDSPLHF.

This clonotype was seen at least ten times. The rearrangement uses TRBV20-1 and TRBJ1-1; D ambiguous. This CDR3 is built from 13 residues. CDR1 is DFQATT and CDR2 is SNEGSKA in the germline V gene (reference sequence). CDR3 nucleotide sequence: TGCAGCCCCAAGCCCTCGATGAACACTGAAGCTTTCTTT. Amino acid sequence: CSPKPSMNTEAFF.

This clonotype was detected ten times or more. The chain joins TRBV5-1 to TRBJ2-5; D may be TRBD1 (6 bases). In germline, CDR1 is SGHRS, CDR2 YFSETQ. The CDR3 runs 13 residues. The V and J ends lost 2 bases and 3 bases respectively, with 8 bases between them. CDR3 amino acids: CASSFNREETQYF. CDR3 nucleotides: TGCGCCAGCAGCTTCAACAGGGAAGAGACCCAGTACTTC.

This clonotype is a singleton in its sample. The rearrangement joins TRBV7-8 to TRBJ2-3, with TRBD1 as a possible D gene (5 bases). V was shortened by 3 bases and J by 6 bases, with 13 bases between the two germline ends. CDR3 length equals 14 residues. Germline V lookup: CDR1 SGHVS, CDR2 FQNEAQ. CDR3 nucleotides: TGTGCCAGCAGCTTCCGGACACCCTGGGATACGCAGTATTTT. It is translated as CASSFRTPWDTQYF.

This clonotype occurred many times. The chain couples TRBV5-1 to TRBJ1-5; possibly TRBD1 for D (5 bases). The V end was cut by 4 bases, the J end by 4 bases, with 21 bases between. CDR1 is SGHRS, CDR2 YFSETQ, per germline. This CDR3 spans 17 amino acids. CDR3 sequence: CASSPYPDSHNNQPQHF. CDR3 coding DNA: TGCGCCAGCAGCCCTTATCCCGACAGCCATAATAATCAGCCCCAGCATTTT.

This clonotype was detected many times. The chain recombines TRBV5-1 with TRBJ1-2, with 11 nucleotides matching TRBD1. The CDR3 extends over 15 amino acids. Germline trimming cut 4 bases from V and 7 bases from J; bases unmatched to any gene: 9. Germline CDR1 reads SGHRS; CDR2 reads YFSETQ. The CDR3 here is CASSPMDRGPGGYTF. The CDR3 region has the DNA TGCGCCAGCAGCCCAATGGACAGGGGGCCTGGTGGCTACACCTTC. The full variable domain, completed using reference TRBV5-1 and TRBJ1-2, is KAGVTQTPRYLIKTRGQQVTLSCSPISGHRSVSWYQQTPGQGLQFLFEYFSETQRNKGNFPGRFSGRQFSNSRSEMNVSTLELGDSALYLCASSPMDRGPGGYTFGSGTRLTVV.

Ten or more counts support this clonotype. The CDR3 DNA reads TGTGCCAGTAACACCGGGACGACTCTTACCGGGGAGCTGTTTTTT. This encodes CASNTGTTLTGELFF. This chain links TRBV7-9 with TRBJ2-2; D is perhaps TRBD1 or TRBD2 (5 bases each). Between the trimmed V and J ends, which lost 9 bases and 5 bases, there was a span of 19 bases. This CDR3 region has 15 residues. CDR1 SEHNR and CDR2 FQNEAQ come from the germline V gene (reference sequence).

Many counts were recorded for this clonotype. The chain employs TRBV11-3 and TRBJ2-7; TRBD2 matches at 9 bases. V shed 1 base and J 3 bases; nucleotides not matched to a gene: 22. The germline V gene encodes CDR1 SGHNT and CDR2 YENEEA. The length of the CDR3 is 21 residues. CDR3 nucleotides: TGTGCCAGCAGCTTAGGGTACTTCTCGACAGGGAGAGCGGGGGGTAACTACGAGCAGTACTTC. Translated, it gives CASSLGYFSTGRAGGNYEQYF.

V gene TRBV5-1 combines with J gene TRBJ2-1, with 7 bases fitting TRBD1. This CDR3 region has 14 residues. J lost 6 bases, V lost 0 bases, and 3 bases had no gene match. Germline CDR1 is SGHRS and CDR2 is YFSETQ. This CDR3 reads CASSLVSGGNEQFF. CDR3 bases: TGCGCCAGCAGCTTGGTTTCAGGGGGCAATGAGCAGTTCTTC.

This clonotype was observed many times. This chain uses TRBV12-3 or TRBV12-4 with TRBJ2-7, with 9 bases lining up with TRBD1. The trim removed 7 bases at V and 6 bases at J, leaving 10 bases unmatched. The CDR3 length is 14 residues. CDR3 DNA sequence: TGTGCCAGCACCCTGGGACAGGGAGACGGCGAGCAGTACTTC. It specifies CASTLGQGDGEQYF.

In this sample, this clonotype turned up many times. This chain uses TRBV20-1 with TRBJ1-6; 9 nucleotides match TRBD1. Germline V lookup: CDR1 DFQATT, CDR2 SNEGSKA (reference sequence). The CDR3 is 14 amino acids. J gave up 10 bases and V 0 bases, and 4 bases lay outside the gene matches. This CDR3 is CSARDPTGGSPLHF. The CDR3 nucleotides read TGCAGTGCTAGAGACCCGACAGGGGGGTCACCCCTCCACTTT.

This clonotype was seen many times. An end of the junction does not agree with germline; a read error may underlie this. The V and J genes are TRBV6-1 and TRBJ1-5, with TRBD1 matching 9 bases. Germline loops: CDR1 MNHNS, CDR2 SASEGT. This CDR3 is built from 15 residues. The CDR3 here is CASSWDRESTQPQHF. CDR3 DNA: TGTGCCAGCAGCTGGGACAGGGAAAGCACTCAGCCCCAGCATTTT.